This T cell receptor (beta chain) is from a study of shared clonotypes between healthy human individuals. This CDR3 region has 15 residues. The V gene lost 1 base and the J gene lost 4 bases, with 11 bases spanning the gap. Germline assignment: CDR1 SNHLY and CDR2 FYNNEI. Replicate sorted-subset PCRs were loaded with 150 to 250 ng DNA, about 30,000 T cell genomes. Only in-frame clones appear in the TCRdb table, and some are missing; sequencing was by immunoSEQ multiplex PCR. The sample holds hundreds of thousands of clones, approximately 96% seen once. The naive CD8 population came from CD45RO-negative cells selected for CCR7, without terminally differentiated effector memory CD45RA+ cells. Study observations and caveats: Across a few donors, naive CD4 shared 5% to 5.5%, naive CD8 around 4%, memory CD4 roughly 2.1%, memory CD8 0.4%.

Notes on this clone: Its antigen is still unknown.

The source material was naive CD8+ T cells sorted from blood. The chain combines TRBV2 with TRBJ2-1; tentatively, D is TRBD1 (6 bases). The receptor comes from a woman younger than 45 in good health. CDR3 sequence (DNA): TGTGCCAGCAGTGAAGTAGGGGGTTTGTACAATGAGCAGTTCTTC. This translates into CASSEVGGLYNEQFF.